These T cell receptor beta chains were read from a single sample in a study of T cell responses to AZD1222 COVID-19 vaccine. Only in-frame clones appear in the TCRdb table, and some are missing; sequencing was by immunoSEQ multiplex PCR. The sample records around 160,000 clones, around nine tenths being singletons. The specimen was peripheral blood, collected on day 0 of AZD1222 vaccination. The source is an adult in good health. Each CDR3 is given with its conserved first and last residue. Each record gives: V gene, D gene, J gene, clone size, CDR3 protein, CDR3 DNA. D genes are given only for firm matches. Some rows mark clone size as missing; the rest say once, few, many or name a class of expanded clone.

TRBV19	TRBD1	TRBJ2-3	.	CASSIGQGGMDTQYF	TGTGCCAGTAGTATCGGACAGGGGGGTATGGATACGCAGTATTTT
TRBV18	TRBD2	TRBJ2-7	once	CASSPERGSGEQYF	TGTGCCAGCTCCCCCGAGCGGGGGTCGGGCGAGCAGTACTTC
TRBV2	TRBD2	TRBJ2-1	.	CASSGTSGSSYNEQFF	TGTGCCAGTTCCGGGACTAGCGGGAGCTCCTACAATGAGCAGTTCTTC
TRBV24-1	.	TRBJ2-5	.	CATSDARARKTSETQYF	TGTGCCACCAGTGATGCGCGGGCAAGAAAGACTTCGGAGACCCAGTACTTC
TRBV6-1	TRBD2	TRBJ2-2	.	CASSEARLAVFTGELFF	TGTGCCAGCAGTGAAGCGCGACTAGCGGTGTTTACCGGGGAGCTGTTTTTT
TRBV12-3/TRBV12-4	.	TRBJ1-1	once	CASSYEAEAFF	TGTGCCAGCAGTTATGAGGCTGAAGCTTTCTTT
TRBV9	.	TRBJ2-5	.	CASSPVGREETQYF	TGTGCCAGCAGCCCCGTAGGGCGGGAAGAGACCCAGTACTTC
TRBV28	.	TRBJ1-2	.	CASSLTGGTYGYTF	TGTGCCAGCAGTTTAACCGGCGGCACCTATGGCTACACCTTC
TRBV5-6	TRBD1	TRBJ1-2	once	CASSSRQGDRSGYGYTF	TGTGCCAGCAGCTCTCGACAGGGGGACCGGTCGGGGTATGGCTACACCTTC
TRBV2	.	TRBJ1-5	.	CASSVTRGPHQPQHF	TGTGCCAGCAGTGTTACCAGGGGCCCCCATCAGCCCCAGCATTTT
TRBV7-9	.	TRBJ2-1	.	CASSLLGGVPYNEQFF	TGTGCCAGCAGCTTATTAGGGGGGGTCCCCTACAATGAGCAGTTCTTC
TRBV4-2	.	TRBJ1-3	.	CASSQGPQGATGNTIYF	TGTGCCAGCAGCCAAGGGCCCCAAGGCGCCACTGGAAACACCATATATTTT
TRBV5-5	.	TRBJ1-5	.	CASSLQGNQPQHF	TGTGCCAGCAGCTTACAGGGTAATCAGCCCCAGCATTTT
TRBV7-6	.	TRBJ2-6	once	CASRKAGTFSGANVLTF	TGTGCCAGCAGGAAGGCGGGTACCTTCTCTGGGGCCAACGTCCTGACTTTC
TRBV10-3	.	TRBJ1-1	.	CAISLENTEAFF	TGTGCCATCAGTCTAGAGAACACTGAAGCTTTCTTT
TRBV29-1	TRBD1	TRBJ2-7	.	CSVDGTGETYEQYF	TGCAGCGTTGACGGGACAGGGGAAACCTACGAGCAGTACTTC
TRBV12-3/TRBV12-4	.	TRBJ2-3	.	CASSSGGPDTQYF	TGTGCCAGCAGTTCCGGGGGCCCAGATACGCAGTATTTT
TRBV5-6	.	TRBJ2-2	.	CASSRRRDRLNTGELFF	TGTGCCAGCAGCCGTCGGAGGGACAGACTGAACACCGGGGAGCTGTTTTTT
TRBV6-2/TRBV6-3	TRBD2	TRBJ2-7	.	CASSYRPGGGAPVGWYEQYF	TGTGCCAGCAGTTACCGACCAGGCGGGGGGGCCCCCGTAGGTTGGTACGAGCAGTACTTC
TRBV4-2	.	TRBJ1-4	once	CASSQDPGPGEKLFF	TGTGCCAGCAGCCAAGATCCAGGGCCGGGTGAAAAACTGTTTTTT
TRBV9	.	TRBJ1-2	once	CASSVVERDGYTF	TGTGCCAGCAGCGTAGTAGAGAGGGATGGCTACACCTTC
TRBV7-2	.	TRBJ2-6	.	CASSFGGAGANVLTF	TGTGCCAGCAGCTTTGGGGGGGCGGGGGCCAACGTCCTGACTTTC